This TCR beta chain originates from a study of PD-1 blockade in classical Hodgkin lymphoma. The study, taken as a whole, reports: A reduction in baseline TCR diversity was reportedly seen in newly diagnosed patients relative to healthy donors.

V trimming: 2 bases; J trimming: 3 bases; junction bases outside the gene matches: 10. Germline CDR1 is GTSNPN and CDR2 is SVGIG (reference sequence). The CDR3 loop spans 17 amino acids. Comment on this clone: What it binds is unknown.

Profiled with immunoSEQ multiplex PCR; TCRdb holds only in-frame clones, not every one. Of about 98,000 clones in the sample, more than 90% were seen once. Brentuximab vedotin exposure varied among the patients, all of whom had relapsed after autologous stem cell transplantation. Best overall response was complete response, partial response or progressive disease in these relapsed/refractory classical Hodgkin lymphoma patients. The sequence came from a human donor with classical Hodgkin lymphoma. J is TRBJ1-5 and V is TRBV30; 10 bases align to TRBD1. Material: peripheral blood mononuclear cells (PBMCs), obtained at baseline. Here the CDR3 reads CAWSRGTGAAFNQPQHF. The CDR3 bases are TGTGCCTGGAGTCGTGGGACAGGGGCCGCCTTCAATCAGCCCCAGCATTTT. The whole variable domain, filled in from reference TRBV30 and TRBJ1-5, reads SQTIHQWPATLVQPVGSPLSLECTVEGTSNPNLYWYRQAAGRGLQLLFYSVGIGQISSEVPQNLSASRPQDRQFILSSKKLLLSDSGFYLCAWSRGTGAAFNQPQHFGDGTRLSIL.